The entry below gives a single T cell receptor beta chain sequence along with its context. This clone was counted a few times. Its antigen is unknown. Base quality data are lacking; no much larger clone is found one base away. The data are from a study of shared clonotypes between healthy human individuals (TCRdb year 2020). In terms of the full investigation: Three men and a couple of women, aged 18 to 49 years, made up the cohort. For each donor, CD4 naive and CD4 memory were each given three plates, CD8 naive was given two plates, and CD8 memory was given one plate. To estimate repertoire size and how much clonotype sharing occurs between individuals, the study deeply sequenced the blood TCR repertoires of roughly 5 healthy adults. Libraries were prepared and TCR repertoires were sequenced by different laboratories using diverse techniques, in order to increase sequencing depth and limit assay-specific biases. Each donor's leukapheresis produced roughly between about 0.8 and 8.9 billion PBMCs.

Results the study describes overall, beyond this receptor: Rarefaction of sorted-subset datasets indicated incomplete sequencing despite the large sequencing depth. Estimated clonotype richness was generally larger for naive than for memory subsets. Compared with non-shared clonotypes, the clonotypes found in all four sorted-subset donors had higher generation probabilities. When several donors were compared, the shared fraction of clonotypes was about 5% for naive CD4, about 4% for naive CD8, 2% to 2.5% for memory CD4, and roughly 0.43% for memory CD8. Because the study included a small number of donors, the genetic and exposure-history diversity represented was limited. Pairwise subsampling led to the expectation that sequencing depth would affect the degree of clonotype sharing among donors. Sampling was restricted to blood, and TCR repertoires in tissue are likely to differ from TCR repertoires in blood.

The junction shows trimming of 2 bases on V and 5 bases on J, plus 7 bases between the germline ends. CDR1 and CDR2 were assigned from the germline V gene as SGHAT and FQNNGV. The CDR3 numbers 12 residues from cysteine through phenylalanine. Only the CDR3 DNA is retained, 36 bases long and in frame from the first base. TCR CDR3 regions were amplified from genomic DNA by multiplex PCR using the deep immunoSEQ assay. Genomic DNA extracted from each cell subset was distributed evenly over all wells of several immunoSEQ 96-well plates, and each plate served as one replicate. For sorted subsets, about 200 ng genomic DNA, equal to 30,000 or so T cell genomes, was loaded into each replicate PCR. Purified libraries were measured with a Qubit 3.0 fluorometer, size-checked on a Bioanalyzer 2100, and measured again with the KAPA Library Quantification kit. Every immunoSEQ 96-well plate was sequenced on a dedicated single-read 150-cycle Illumina NextSeq 550 flow cell. As for the original processing: The immunoSEQ output contained only junctional sequences without quality scores, so filtering could not match that applied to full-length reads. To assign V/J genes and CDR3, sequences were annotated using PyIR, a Python wrapper for IgBLAST v1.9, with IMGT germline references. Any read was removed if the V/J assignment was weak (E-value above 1e-6), the CDR3 was missing, or the read contained stop codons, out-of-frame junctions, or ambiguous translated residues. V3J clonotypes were defined as sequences sharing the same inferred V gene, J gene, and CDR3 amino acid sequence. Percentage overlap between repertoires was computed as shared unique clonotypes divided by the size of the smaller repertoire. Repertoire richness was assessed with RTK rarefaction, the Chao1 estimator, and Recon v2.1 estimates of unobserved clonotypes. Generation probabilities for all TCRbeta clonotypes obtained by the gDNA method from several donors were computed using OLGA. In its TCRdb copy, this immuneACCESS table keeps in-frame sequences only and misses some clones. Where compared with another copy, unresolved V genes explain less than half of these, and the others have no known cause. From that table come the V and J calls and clone size; the DNA was used to work out D and trimming. The sample records about 2 million clones, about 95% of which are singletons. 0.9% to 1.4% of the sample comes from the top ten.

For the CD8 naive samples, CD45RO-negative cells were positively selected for CCR7, yielding a CD45RA+CCR7+ population from which TemRA cells were excluded. The donors were healthy, HIV-negative adults who had no recently reported acute infections or vaccinations. Only Caucasian adults living in Nashville, Tennessee, USA were represented among the donors. Blood was obtained by leukapheresis, after which PBMCs were separated by Ficoll-Histopaque density gradient centrifugation and cryopreserved in liquid nitrogen vapor phase. Analytical flow cytometry was used to check the purity and quantity of each magnetically sorted T cell population. From each sorted fraction, genomic DNA was isolated and quantified by UV absorbance on a Nanodrop 2000c.

The TCR originated in a man aged 18 to 35 in good health. Material for sequencing was naive CD8+ T cells sorted from blood. The cell subset or site label on this specimen signifies: CD45RA+CCR7+. The V gene is TRBV11-2 and the J gene is TRBJ2-7, with the D gene not confidently named. The nucleotide sequence reads as follows: TGTGCCAGCAGCTTATTGTCCCACGAGCAGTACTTC. It translates as CASSLLSHEQYF.